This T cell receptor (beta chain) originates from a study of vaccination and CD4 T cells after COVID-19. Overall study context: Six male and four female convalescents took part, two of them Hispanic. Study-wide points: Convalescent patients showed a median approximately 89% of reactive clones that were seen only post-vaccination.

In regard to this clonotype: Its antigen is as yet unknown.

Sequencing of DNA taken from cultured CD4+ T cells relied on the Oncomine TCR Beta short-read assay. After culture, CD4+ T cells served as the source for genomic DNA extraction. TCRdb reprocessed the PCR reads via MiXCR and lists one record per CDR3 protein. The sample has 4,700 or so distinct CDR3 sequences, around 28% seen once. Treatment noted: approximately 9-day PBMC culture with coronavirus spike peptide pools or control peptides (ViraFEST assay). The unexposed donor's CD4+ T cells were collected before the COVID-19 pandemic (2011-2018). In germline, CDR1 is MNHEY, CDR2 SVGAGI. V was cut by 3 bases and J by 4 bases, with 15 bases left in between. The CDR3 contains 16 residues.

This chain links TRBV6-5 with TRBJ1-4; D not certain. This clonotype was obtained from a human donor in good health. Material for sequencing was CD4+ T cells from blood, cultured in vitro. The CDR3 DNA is TGTGCCAGCAGTTATACCCGACGACGGCTTAATGAAAAACTGTTTTTT. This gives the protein CASSYTRRRLNEKLFF.